The following is a T cell receptor beta chain sequence with its context. Its cognate antigen is unknown. Germline V gives CDR1 LGHNA, CDR2 YSLEER. The CDR3 spans 15 residues. The V gene end was trimmed by 0 bases and the J gene end by 5 bases; junction bases not matched to a gene: 4. It was with a sample-barcoded 5' primer and a J-beta primer mix that a second PCR of about 6 to 11 cycles was run. TCRdb recomputed calls from the 5' RACE reads with MiXCR, one row per CDR3 protein. Of approximately 790,000 distinct CDR3 sequences listed, around 68% are singletons. The sample is drawn from a study of blood T cells in healthy people across ages. Study-wide points: It was found that TCR beta diversity correlated strongly with the percentage of naive T cells. Not knowing donor CMV status may have confounded expanded clonotype changes.

This chain uses TRBV4-3 with TRBJ2-1; 7 nucleotides agree with TRBD2. The sample taken for sequencing was blood. This sequence originates from a man in his thirties or forties in good health. CDR3 amino acids: CASSQDTAGDNEQFF. The DNA for the CDR3 is TGCGCCAGCAGCCAAGATACGGCGGGGGACAATGAGCAGTTCTTC.